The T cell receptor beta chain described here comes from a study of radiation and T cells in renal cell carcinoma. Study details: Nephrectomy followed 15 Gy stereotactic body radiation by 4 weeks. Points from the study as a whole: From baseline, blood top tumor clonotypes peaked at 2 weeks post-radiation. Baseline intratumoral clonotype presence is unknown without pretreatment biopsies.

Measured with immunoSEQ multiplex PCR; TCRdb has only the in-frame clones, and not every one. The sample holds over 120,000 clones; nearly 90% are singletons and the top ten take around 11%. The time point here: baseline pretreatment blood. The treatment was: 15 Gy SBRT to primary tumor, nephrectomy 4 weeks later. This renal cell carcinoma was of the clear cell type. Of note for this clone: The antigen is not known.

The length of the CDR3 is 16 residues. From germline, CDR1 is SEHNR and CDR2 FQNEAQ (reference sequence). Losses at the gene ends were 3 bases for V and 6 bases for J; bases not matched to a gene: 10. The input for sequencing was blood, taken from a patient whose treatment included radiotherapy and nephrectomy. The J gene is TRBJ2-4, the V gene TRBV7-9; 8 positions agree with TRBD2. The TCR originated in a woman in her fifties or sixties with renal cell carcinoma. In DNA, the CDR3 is TGTGCCAGCAGCTTGCCCGGGAGCGGGGGAGGAAACATTCAGTACTTC. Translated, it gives CASSLPGSGGGNIQYF. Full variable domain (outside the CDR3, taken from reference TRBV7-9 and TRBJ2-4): DTGVSQNPRHKITKRGQNVTFRCDPISEHNRLYWYRQTLGQGPEFLTYFQNEAQLEKSRLLSDRFSAERPKGSFSTLEIQRTEQGDSAMYLCASSLPGSGGGNIQYFGAGTRLSVL.